Following are 18 T cell receptor beta chains from one sample sequenced in a study of regulatory T cells in long-lasting Graves disease. iRepertoire HTBI primers and Arm-PCR of CDR3 regions built TCR beta libraries. From the multiplex PCR reads, TCRdb called clonotypes with MiXCR, one entry per CDR3 protein. The data show hundreds of thousands of distinct CDR3 sequences, around 20% seen once. Described time point: persistent/refractory GD, antithyroid drugs over 5 years with positive TRAb. Scientists built the TCR library using RNA that was extracted from PBMCs. This specimen was peripheral blood mononuclear cells (PBMCs), taken when the disease was refractory, from a patient treated with antithyroid drugs. These receptors came from a female donor with Graves disease.

This clonotype was seen more than once but under ten times. The chain joins TRBV30 to TRBJ1-1; a weak D match, TRBD1 (6 bases). The length of the CDR3 is 13 residues. The germline V gene encodes CDR1 GTSNPN and CDR2 SVGIG (reference sequence). V was clipped by 3 bases and J by 4 bases, with 12 bases between them. The CDR3 region is CAWRLKGGTEAFF. In nucleotides, the CDR3 is TGTGCCTGGAGACTAAAGGGGGGCACTGAAGCTTTCTTT.

This clonotype appeared a few times. This sequence joins TRBV29-1 and TRBJ2-7, with 12 bases aligning to TRBD2. Germline values: CDR1 SQVTM, CDR2 ANQGSEA. V dropped 3 bases and J dropped 3; count of bases not matched to a gene: 6. This CDR3 is built from 15 residues. DNA of the CDR3: TGCAGCGTTGACGGACTAGCGGGAACAGGCTACGAGCAGTACTTC. It yields the protein CSVDGLAGTGYEQYF.

With respect to this clonotype: This likely stems from a read error, as it lies one base from a far larger clone. This chain uses TRBV12-3 or TRBV12-4 with TRBJ1-1, with D hard to call. This CDR3 region has 12 residues. The CDR3 protein is CASSLTNTEASF. The CDR3 region has the DNA TGTGCCAGCAGTTTAACGAACACTGAAGCTTCCTTT.

Remarks on this clonotype: A clone one base away is much larger, so this may be a read error. The J gene is TRBJ2-7, the V gene TRBV11-2; TRBD1 agrees at 10 bases. CDR1 and CDR2 from the germline V gene are SGHAT and FQNNGV. The J segment lost 1 base and the V segment lost 5 bases, leaving 8 bases of the junction unmatched. There are 16 residues in the CDR3. CDR3 region: CASSPVGGQGSYEQYF. The CDR3 bases are TGTGCCAGCAGCCCCGTTGGGGGACAGGGGTCCTACGAGCAGTACTTC.

This clonotype was seen repeatedly, ten times or more. The chain links TRBV13 to TRBJ2-5, with 7 bases lining up with TRBD1. J lost 4 bases, V lost 0 bases, and 8 bases had no gene match. Germline lookup yields CDR1 PRHDT and CDR2 FYEKMQ (reference sequence). The CDR3 totals 16 residues. The CDR3 loop reads CASSLGGDSLGETQYF. The CDR3 DNA reads TGTGCCAGCAGCTTAGGGGGGGACAGCCTTGGAGAGACCCAGTACTTC.

The V and J genes are TRBV19 and TRBJ2-6; D is unresolved. V was cut by 9 bases and J by 4 bases, with 16 bases left in between. This CDR3 is 15 amino acids long. Per the germline V gene, CDR1 is LNHDA and CDR2 is SQIVND (reference sequence). This CDR3 is CASGAVPRGANVLTF. CDR3 in DNA: TGTGCCAGCGGCGCGGTTCCGAGGGGGGCCAACGTCCTGACTTTC.

The chain joins TRBV28 to TRBJ2-3, with TRBD2 as a possible D gene (6 bases). V was cut by 3 bases and J by 0 bases, with 7 bases left in between. From germline, CDR1 is MDHEN and CDR2 SYDVKM. The CDR3 loop spans 14 amino acids. The CDR3 reads CASSFGTSTDTQYF. The CDR3 DNA follows: TGTGCCAGCAGTTTCGGGACTAGCACAGATACGCAGTATTTT. The full variable domain, rest sourced from reference TRBV28 and TRBJ2-3, is DVKVTQSSRYLVKRTGEKVFLECVQDMDHENMFWYRQDPGLGLRLIYFSYDVKMKEKGDIPEGYSVSREKKERFSLILESASTNQTSMYLCASSFGTSTDTQYFGPGTRLTVL.

This clonotype was picked up many times. The J gene is TRBJ1-1, the V gene TRBV2; unclear D gene. V lost 6 bases to trimming and J lost 6 bases, with 14 bases between them. From germline, CDR1 is SNHLY and CDR2 FYNNEI. This CDR3 has 13 amino acids. In DNA, the CDR3 is TGTGCCAGCAGCCCAACTGGGGATCCTGAAGCTTTCTTT. Translation: CASSPTGDPEAFF.

In this sample, this clonotype turned up many times. The genes are TRBV27 and TRBJ1-2, with 8 bases fitting TRBD1. V lost 4 bases, J lost 8 bases, and 12 bases stayed unmatched. Per germline, CDR1 MNHEY and CDR2 SMNVEV (reference sequence). The CDR3 spans 15 residues. Written as DNA, the CDR3 is TGTGCCAGCAGTTATGGCCCGACAGGGGATGACGGCTACACCTTC. Translated, it gives CASSYGPTGDDGYTF.

In this sample, this clonotype turned up a few times. A much larger clone differs from this one at a single base, so this may be a read error. This sequence joins TRBV11-2 and TRBJ1-1; D is possibly TRBD1 (5 bases). The V gene lost 1 base and the J gene lost 10 bases, with 16 bases spanning the gap. Germline assignment: CDR1 SGHAT and CDR2 FQNNGV. The CDR3 is 14 residues long. CDR3 nucleotide sequence: TGTGCCAGCAGCTTAGGGACAAGCGGGGCTGGAGCTTTCTTT. Translating it yields CASSLGTSGAGAFF.

This clonotype was detected only once. The V gene is TRBV10-2, the J gene TRBJ2-5; 10 bases fit TRBD1. Matching the DNA end better, TRBJ2-1 makes the J call doubtful. Germline V gene lookup returns CDR1 WSHSY and CDR2 SAAADI. This CDR3 has 12 residues. The CDR3 DNA follows: TGCGCCAGCAGCCCCGGGACAGGGGAACAGTTCTTC. It encodes CASSPGTGEQFF.

This chain joins TRBV5-4 and TRBJ2-2; the match to TRBD2 covers 10 bases. Germline V gene sequence: CDR1 SGHNT, CDR2 YYREEE (reference sequence). CDR3 length: 17 residues. V was clipped by 1 base and J by 5 bases; unmatched bases: 8. The CDR3 region has the DNA TGTGCCAGCAGCTTGCTCCTAGCGGGAGTTGTTACCGGGGAGCTGTTTTTT. Translating gives CASSLLLAGVVTGELFF.

This clonotype showed up many times. The genes are TRBV28 and TRBJ2-7; 11 positions agree with TRBD1. Germline V gives CDR1 MDHEN, CDR2 SYDVKM. V lost 3 bases and J lost 3; bases outside the gene matches: 7. This CDR3 has 16 residues. The CDR3 nucleotides read TGTGCCAGCAGTTTCCGGGACAGGGGGAATATCTACGAGCAGTACTTC. Protein product: CASSFRDRGNIYEQYF.

This clonotype was recorded many times. The rearrangement links TRBV11-2 to TRBJ2-7; 7 nucleotides match TRBD1. CDR3 length: 14 residues. V gave up 3 bases and J gave up 3 bases; unmatched junction bases: 5. In germline, CDR1 is SGHAT, CDR2 FQNNGV. The CDR3 reads CASSLDYRGYEQYF. In DNA, the CDR3 is TGTGCCAGCAGCTTGGATTACAGGGGCTACGAGCAGTACTTC.

The rearrangement uses TRBV28 and TRBJ2-1, with D perhaps TRBD2 (5 bases). V lost 6 bases and J lost 0, with 12 bases in between. The CDR3 runs 15 residues. Germline V lookup: CDR1 MDHEN, CDR2 SYDVKM. The CDR3 loop is CASSSSESSYNEQFF. In nucleotides, the CDR3 is TGTGCCAGCAGCAGTAGCGAGAGCTCCTACAATGAGCAGTTCTTC.

The rearrangement uses TRBV7-9 and TRBJ2-3; TRBD2 aligns across 9 bases. Germline V CDR1 and CDR2: SEHNR, FQNEAQ (reference sequence). CDR3 length: 16 amino acids. V shed 10 bases, J shed 0 bases, and the junction held 11 bases outside the gene matches. The CDR3 here is CATVTSGALSTDTQYF. The DNA for the CDR3 is TGTGCCACGGTGACTAGCGGAGCCTTGAGCACAGATACGCAGTATTTT.

In its sample, this clonotype was seen many times. This rearrangement joins TRBV27 to TRBJ2-7, with D possibly being TRBD2 (6 bases). Trimming left V 6 bases short and J 0 bases short, with 15 bases between. The CDR3 spans 15 residues. Germline values: CDR1 MNHEY, CDR2 SMNVEV (reference sequence). As DNA, the CDR3 is TGTGCCAGCAGCCCAATCGGGGGAAGCTCCTACGAGCAGTACTTC. Protein: CASSPIGGSSYEQYF.

In this sample, this clonotype turned up many times. The rearrangement links TRBV28 to TRBJ2-2; no reliable D call. The germline V gene has CDR1 MDHEN and CDR2 SYDVKM. V was pared by 6 bases and J by 1 base, with 6 bases between. CDR3 length: 13 residues. Here the CDR3 reads CASRELNTGELFF. The CDR3 nucleotides are TGTGCCAGCAGGGAACTGAACACCGGGGAGCTGTTTTTT. Based on the CDR3 plus reference TRBV28 and TRBJ2-2, the full variable domain is DVKVTQSSRYLVKRTGEKVFLECVQDMDHENMFWYRQDPGLGLRLIYFSYDVKMKEKGDIPEGYSVSREKKERFSLILESASTNQTSMYLCASRELNTGELFFGEGSRLTVL.